This is a list of T cell receptor beta chains from one sample in a study of T cell responses to AZD1222 COVID-19 vaccine. The data were produced by immunoSEQ multiplex PCR, yet TCRdb's version contains in-frame clones alone and is incomplete. The sample has some 170,000 clones; about 90% are singletons. Sequenced material: peripheral blood, taken 28 days after the second AZD1222 dose. The receptors stem from an adult who received the AZD1222 COVID-19 vaccine. CDR3s include the opening cysteine and the closing phenylalanine or tryptophan. The D gene is left open where the match is weak. For some rows the clone size is stated as once, few or many, or as a class when expanded; others skip it.

cdr3_length,d_call,v_call,j_call,clone_size,cdr3_nt,cdr3_aa
16,-,TRBV19,TRBJ1-5,once,TGTGCCAGTAGTCCCCGGGAGGGGGAAATCGGCCAGCCCCAGCATTTT,CASSPREGEIGQPQHF
15,-,TRBV11-2,TRBJ1-1,-,TGTGCCAGCAGCCTTTCCCGGCGGCGGAGCACTGAAGCTTTCTTT,CASSLSRRRSTEAFF
13,-,TRBV6-4,TRBJ1-6,-,TGTGCCAGCTCGGTCCAGGAAGATTCACCCCTCCACTTT,CASSVQEDSPLHF
16,TRBD1,TRBV14,TRBJ1-1,-,TGTGCCAGCAGCCACCCAACGACAGGGTGGATCACTGAAGCTTTCTTT,CASSHPTTGWITEAFF
15,TRBD1,TRBV7-6,TRBJ1-4,once,TGTGCCAGCAGCTTAGCGGGACAGGCTAATGAAAAACTGTTTTTT,CASSLAGQANEKLFF
17,TRBD1,TRBV7-8,TRBJ2-7,once,TGTGCCAGCAGCGCAAGACTGCCACAGGGGAGCTCCTACGAGCAGTACTTC,CASSARLPQGSSYEQYF
12,TRBD1,TRBV18,TRBJ1-2,-,TGTGCCAGCTCCCGGGACAGGGGTGGCTACACCTTC,CASSRDRGGYTF
17,TRBD1,TRBV6-6,TRBJ1-6,-,TGTGCCAGCAGTCTGGACAGGGCGAGCTCCTATAATTCACCCCTCCACTTT,CASSLDRASSYNSPLHF
16,-,TRBV5-5,TRBJ1-6,-,TGTGCCAGCAGCTTGATCGAAACTGTGGATAATTCACCCCTCCACTTT,CASSLIETVDNSPLHF
16,-,TRBV30,TRBJ2-7,-,TGTGCCTGGAGTCCTACAACGTGGGGAAGGGTGAACGAGCAGTACTTC,CAWSPTTWGRVNEQYF
12,TRBD1,TRBV14,TRBJ1-2,-,TGTGCCAGCAGCCTCGGACAGGGACGCCCGGCCTTC,CASSLGQGRPAF
17,-,TRBV15,TRBJ2-3,-,TGTGCCACCAGCAGAGTACGGAATCCCCCTCGGGGAGATACGCAGTATTTT,CATSRVRNPPRGDTQYF
12,-,TRBV19,TRBJ1-1,-,TGTGCCAGTAGTATAGTGGGGGATGAAGCTTTCTTT,CASSIVGDEAFF
16,TRBD2,TRBV6-5,TRBJ2-2,-,TGTGCCAGCAGTTACCGGGACGGGAGGGACACCGGGGAGCTGTTTTTT,CASSYRDGRDTGELFF
13,-,TRBV2,TRBJ1-1,-,TGTGCCAGCAGTGAAGAGGGCGGCAGAGTGGCTTTCTTT,CASSEEGGRVAFF
16,-,TRBV9,TRBJ2-2,-,TGTGCCAGCAGCGCCCACAGAAGAGGAAACACCGGGGAGCTGTTTTTT,CASSAHRRGNTGELFF
17,-,TRBV6-1,TRBJ2-1,once,TGTGCCAGCAGTGAAGATATAGAGGGTTTGGTAGTGGATGAGCAGTTCTTC,CASSEDIEGLVVDEQFF
15,-,TRBV6-5,TRBJ1-1,-,TGTGCCAGCAGATTGCAGGGTGGATGGAACACTGAAGCTTTCTTT,CASRLQGGWNTEAFF
14,TRBD1,TRBV2,TRBJ1-2,once,TGTGCCAGCAGTTCAGGACAGGGGGCTTATGGCTACACCTTC,CASSSGQGAYGYTF
15,-,TRBV7-5,TRBJ1-5,-,TGTGCCAGAAGCCCGGGTTACAGGCTCAATCAGCCCCAGCATTTT,CARSPGYRLNQPQHF
13,-,TRBV6-6,TRBJ1-5,-,TGTGCCAGCAGCCACGGGGGGGATCAGCCCCAGCATTTT,CASSHGGDQPQHF
15,TRBD1,TRBV7-9,TRBJ2-7,-,TGTGCCAGCAGCATCCGGGACAGTGCGACCTACGAGCAGTACTTC,CASSIRDSATYEQYF
15,-,TRBV19,TRBJ1-1,-,TGTGCCAGTAGTATAATGGGGGGGGTGGCTACTGAAGCTTTCTTT,CASSIMGGVATEAFF
14,TRBD2,TRBV7-8,TRBJ2-7,-,TGTGCCAGCAGACCGACTAGCGGGGAGAACGAGCAGTACTTC,CASRPTSGENEQYF
14,TRBD1,TRBV5-1,TRBJ1-6,-,TGCGCCAGCAGCTTTAACAGGGGGAGTACACCCCTCCACTTT,CASSFNRGSTPLHF
16,-,TRBV5-5,TRBJ1-5,-,TGTGCCAGCAGCAGGAATCCAGGGCATAGCAATCAGCCCCAGCATTTT,CASSRNPGHSNQPQHF
15,-,TRBV10-3,TRBJ1-1,-,TGTGCCATCAGTGAGACCCAAGGAATGAACACTGAAGCTTTCTTT,CAISETQGMNTEAFF
18,TRBD1,TRBV6-6,TRBJ2-7,-,TGTGCCAGCAGTCCCCATGTGACAGGGGGCAAGTTAGGCTACGAGCAGTACTTC,CASSPHVTGGKLGYEQYF
13,TRBD1,TRBV11-3,TRBJ1-2,-,TGTGCCAGCAGCCTGACAGGGGGCGCGGGCTACACCTTC,CASSLTGGAGYTF
18,-,TRBV6-6,TRBJ2-6,-,TGTGCCAGCAGTCCGAAGGGGGGACATTTCTCTGGGGCCAACGTCCTGACTTTC,CASSPKGGHFSGANVLTF
15,TRBD1,TRBV19,TRBJ2-1,-,TGTGCCAGTAGTATCCGGGACAGGGGATACAATGAGCAGTTCTTC,CASSIRDRGYNEQFF